The 13 T cell receptor beta chains reported below all come from one sample, sequenced in a study of T-cell reconstitution after alpha-beta-depleted transplantation in children. Unique molecular identifiers were incorporated when the TCRbeta library was constructed. TCRdb reprocessed the PCR reads with MiXCR, giving one entry per CDR3 protein. The table records about 200,000 distinct CDR3 sequences, approximately 19% of them present only once. The sequencing used PBMCs, mostly from graft donor cells, collected 360 days after TCRalphabeta/CD19-depleted stem cell transplant. The receptors here all came from a male patient between 2 and 15 years old who had a stem cell transplant for acute lymphoblastic leukemia, so the T cells may come from the graft donor.

This rearrangement joins TRBV5-6 to TRBJ1-2; 7 positions agree with TRBD1. CDR3 length: 14 amino acids. Germline values: CDR1 SGHDT, CDR2 YYEEEE. The V and J ends lost 4 bases and 2 bases, in that order; junction bases with no gene match: 5. The CDR3 bases are TGTGCCAGCAGCCTGGTGGGACAGAACTATGGCTACACCTTC. Encoded protein: CASSLVGQNYGYTF.

This chain connects TRBV20-1 to TRBJ2-3; 8 bases are a match to TRBD2. The CDR3 spans 17 residues. Germline CDR1 is DFQATT and CDR2 is SNEGSKA (reference sequence). V lost 0 bases to trimming and J lost 3 bases; unmatched junction nucleotides: 11. CDR3 amino acids: CSARDPRGGLSTDTQYF. For the CDR3, the DNA is TGCAGTGCTAGAGACCCACGGGGGGGTTTGAGTACAGATACGCAGTATTTT.

The chain is built from TRBV12-5 and TRBJ2-1; D gene uncertain. V shed 1 base and J shed 8 bases, with 6 bases lying between them. The CDR3 spans 12 residues. Germline loops: CDR1 LGHNT, CDR2 FRNRAP. The CDR3 loop is CASGLGSYEQFF. For the CDR3, the DNA is TGTGCTAGTGGTTTGGGGTCTTATGAGCAGTTCTTC. Full variable domain (outside the CDR3, taken from reference TRBV12-5 and TRBJ2-1): DARVTQTPRHKVTEMGQEVTMRCQPILGHNTVFWYRQTMMQGLELLAYFRNRAPLDDSGMPKDRFSAEMPDATLATLKIQPSEPRDSAVYFCASGLGSYEQFFGPGTRLTVL.

The CDR3 here is CSPDRVDGNTIYF. The CDR3 DNA reads as TGCAGTCCTGACAGGGTTGATGGAAACACCATATATTTT. This rearrangement joins TRBV20-1 to TRBJ1-3, with 7 bases fitting TRBD1. The CDR3 runs 13 residues. The V gene end was trimmed by 8 bases and the J gene end by 3 bases; junction bases not matched to a gene: 7. CDR1 and CDR2 from the germline V gene are DFQATT and SNEGSKA (reference sequence).

This clonotype was recorded only once. The chain couples TRBV5-1 to TRBJ2-5, with D perhaps TRBD2 (5 bases). The germline CDR1 and CDR2 sequences are SGHRS and YFSETQ. The V and J ends lost 1 base and 5 bases respectively, with 12 bases between them. The CDR3 consists of 14 residues. The CDR3 DNA is TGCGCCAGCAGCTTGAGTAGGCGGGCGGAGACCCAGTACTTC. Amino acid sequence: CASSLSRRAETQYF.

This clonotype was counted at least ten times. The V gene is TRBV5-1, the J gene TRBJ2-1, with D perhaps given as TRBD1 or TRBD2 (5 bases each). The CDR3 has 15 amino acids. Germline assignment: CDR1 SGHRS and CDR2 YFSETQ. Trimming removed 2 bases at V and 0 bases at J, with 9 bases between. The CDR3 protein is CASSLSGPSYNEQFF. The DNA for the CDR3 is TGCGCCAGCAGCTTATCGGGGCCCTCCTACAATGAGCAGTTCTTC.

Concerning this clonotype: Sequence at one end of the junction differs from germline and may be a read error. The chain is built from TRBV20-1 and TRBJ2-5; TRBD2 is a possible D gene (6 bases). Germline CDR1 reads DFQATT; CDR2 reads SNEGSKA (reference sequence). The CDR3 is 16 residues long. CDR3 region: CCARDLSSAYGETQYF. In DNA form, the CDR3 reads TGCTGTGCTAGAGATTTATCTAGCGCCTACGGGGAGACCCAGTACTTC.

This clonotype was observed at least ten times. The rearrangement joins TRBV5-1 to TRBJ1-6; D ambiguous. The CDR3 has 15 amino acids. Trimming left V 0 bases short and J 6 bases short, with 10 bases between. The germline gives CDR1 SGHRS, CDR2 YFSETQ. CDR3 sequence (DNA): TGCGCCAGCAGCTTGGAGAGCCAGAGTAATTCACCCCTCCACTTT. As protein: CASSLESQSNSPLHF.

The chain employs TRBV5-1 and TRBJ2-1; D is undetermined. This CDR3 has 14 amino acids. Trimming removed 6 bases from V and 0 bases from J, with 10 bases in between. The germline V gene encodes CDR1 SGHRS and CDR2 YFSETQ. The CDR3 bases are TGCGCCAGCATGTTGGCCAGCTCCTACAATGAGCAGTTCTTC. The encoded protein is CASMLASSYNEQFF.

The J gene is TRBJ2-5, the V gene TRBV5-1; 8 positions agree with TRBD1. Germline loops: CDR1 SGHRS, CDR2 YFSETQ. The CDR3 extends over 16 amino acids. Germline trimming cut 1 base from V and 4 bases from J; bases unmatched to any gene: 9. The CDR3 DNA is TGCGCCAGCAGCTTGCAGGGGGCGTTAGGAGGAGAGACCCAGTACTTC. Translation gives CASSLQGALGGETQYF. The full variable domain, its missing parts supplied by reference TRBV5-1 and TRBJ2-5, is KAGVTQTPRYLIKTRGQQVTLSCSPISGHRSVSWYQQTPGQGLQFLFEYFSETQRNKGNFPGRFSGRQFSNSRSEMNVSTLELGDSALYLCASSLQGALGGETQYFGPGTRLLVL.

The chain links TRBV9 to TRBJ1-1, with D possibly being TRBD1 (6 bases). V was trimmed by 3 bases and J by 11 bases, leaving 20 bases between them. The length of the CDR3 is 14 residues. Germline CDR1 reads SGDLS; CDR2 reads YYNGEE. The CDR3 protein is CASSALQGSSEAFF. DNA of the CDR3: TGTGCCAGCAGCGCCCTACAGGGCAGCTCGGAGGCTTTCTTT.

This clonotype was counted only a few times. This chain uses TRBV3-1 with TRBJ2-1; 9 bases fit TRBD2. V shed 3 bases and J 0 bases; nucleotides not matched to a gene: 3. This CDR3 spans 16 amino acids. Germline V gene data show CDR1 as LGHDT and CDR2 as YNNKEL (reference sequence). Here the CDR3 DNA reads TGTGCCAGCAGCCAGGCGGGGGGGAGCTCCTACAATGAGCAGTTCTTC. It is translated as CASSQAGGSSYNEQFF.

About this clonotype: One end of the junction is discordant with germline, which a read error may explain. The rearrangement uses TRBV29-1 and TRBJ2-1, with D maybe TRBD1 (6 bases). The germline CDR1 and CDR2 sequences are SQVTM and ANQGSEA. The CDR3 is 14 residues long. CDR3 bases: TGCAGCGTTGATGACAGGATTAGATACAGTGAGCAGTTCTTC. This gives the protein CSVDDRIRYSEQFF.